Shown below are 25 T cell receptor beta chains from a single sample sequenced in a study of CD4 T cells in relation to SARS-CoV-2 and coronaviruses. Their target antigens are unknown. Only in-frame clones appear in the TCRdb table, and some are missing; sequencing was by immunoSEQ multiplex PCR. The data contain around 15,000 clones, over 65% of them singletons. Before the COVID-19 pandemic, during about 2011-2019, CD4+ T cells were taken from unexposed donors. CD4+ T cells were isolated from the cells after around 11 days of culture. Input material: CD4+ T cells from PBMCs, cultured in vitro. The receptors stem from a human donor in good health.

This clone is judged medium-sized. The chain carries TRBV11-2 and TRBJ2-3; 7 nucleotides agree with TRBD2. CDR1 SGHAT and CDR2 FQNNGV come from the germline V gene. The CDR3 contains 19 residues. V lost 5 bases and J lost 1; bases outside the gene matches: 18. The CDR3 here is CASSKAYGWEGGGTDTQYF. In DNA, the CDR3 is TGTGCCAGCAGCAAAGCTTACGGGTGGGAGGGAGGGGGCACAGATACGCAGTATTTT.

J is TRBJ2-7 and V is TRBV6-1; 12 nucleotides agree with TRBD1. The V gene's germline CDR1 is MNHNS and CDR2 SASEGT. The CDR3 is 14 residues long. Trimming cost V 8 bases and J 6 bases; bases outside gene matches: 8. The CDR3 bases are TGTGCCAGCTCCCTTTGGGACAGGGGGCTCGAGCAGTACTTC. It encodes CASSLWDRGLEQYF.

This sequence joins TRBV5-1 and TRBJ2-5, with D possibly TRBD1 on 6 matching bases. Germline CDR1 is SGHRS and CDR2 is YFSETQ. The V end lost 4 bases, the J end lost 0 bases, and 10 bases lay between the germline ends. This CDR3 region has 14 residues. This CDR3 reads CASSGGQYQETQYF. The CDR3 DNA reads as TGCGCCAGCAGCGGAGGACAGTACCAAGAGACCCAGTACTTC.

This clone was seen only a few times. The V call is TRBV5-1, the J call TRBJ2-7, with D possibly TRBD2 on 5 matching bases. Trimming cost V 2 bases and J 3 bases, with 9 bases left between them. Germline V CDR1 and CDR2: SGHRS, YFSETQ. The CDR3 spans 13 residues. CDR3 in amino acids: CASSFQRSYEQYF. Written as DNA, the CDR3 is TGCGCCAGCAGCTTCCAGCGGAGCTACGAGCAGTACTTC.

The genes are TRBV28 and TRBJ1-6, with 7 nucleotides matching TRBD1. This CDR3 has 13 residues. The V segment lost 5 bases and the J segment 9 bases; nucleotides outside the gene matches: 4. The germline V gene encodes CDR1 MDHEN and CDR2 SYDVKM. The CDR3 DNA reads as TGTGCCAGCAGTACAGGGGTGGGTTCACCCCTCCACTTT. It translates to CASSTGVGSPLHF.

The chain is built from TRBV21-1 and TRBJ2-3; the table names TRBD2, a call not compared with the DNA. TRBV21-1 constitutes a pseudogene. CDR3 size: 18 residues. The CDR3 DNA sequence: TGTGCCAGCAGCTCTCGCGAAGGGCGAGGGCTTGACACAGATACGCAGTATTTT. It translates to CASSSREGRGLDTDTQYF.

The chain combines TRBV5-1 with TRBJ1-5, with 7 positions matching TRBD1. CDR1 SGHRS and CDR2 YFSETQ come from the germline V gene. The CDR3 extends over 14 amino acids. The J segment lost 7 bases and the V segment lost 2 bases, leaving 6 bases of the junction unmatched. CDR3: CASSLGGAGQPQHF. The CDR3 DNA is TGCGCCAGCAGCTTAGGGGGCGCCGGGCAGCCCCAGCATTTT.

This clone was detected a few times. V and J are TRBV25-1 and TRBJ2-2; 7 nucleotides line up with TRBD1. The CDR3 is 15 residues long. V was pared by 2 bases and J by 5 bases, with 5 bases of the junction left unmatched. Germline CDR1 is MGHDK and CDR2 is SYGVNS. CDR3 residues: CASSETGVETGELFF. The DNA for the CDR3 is TGTGCCAGCAGTGAAACAGGGGTGGAAACCGGGGAGCTGTTTTTT.

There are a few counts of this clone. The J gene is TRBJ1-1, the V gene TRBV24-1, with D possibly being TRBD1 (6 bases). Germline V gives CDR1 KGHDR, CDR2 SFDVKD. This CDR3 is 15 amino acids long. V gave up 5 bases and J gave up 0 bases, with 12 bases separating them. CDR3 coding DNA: TGTGCCACCAGTGGGGACACTGGGATGAACACTGAAGCTTTCTTT. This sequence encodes CATSGDTGMNTEAFF.

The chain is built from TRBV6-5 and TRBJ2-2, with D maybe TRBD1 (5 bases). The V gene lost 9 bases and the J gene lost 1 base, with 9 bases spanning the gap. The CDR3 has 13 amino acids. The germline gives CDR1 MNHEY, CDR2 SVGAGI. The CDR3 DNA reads TGTGCCAGTAAACAGGTGAACACCGGGGAGCTGTTTTTT. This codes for CASKQVNTGELFF.

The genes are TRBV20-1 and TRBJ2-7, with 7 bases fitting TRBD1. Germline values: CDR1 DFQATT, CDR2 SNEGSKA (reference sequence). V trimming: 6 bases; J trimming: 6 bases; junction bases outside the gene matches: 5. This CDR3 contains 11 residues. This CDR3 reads CSAQTGFEQYF. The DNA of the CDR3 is TGCAGTGCACAGACAGGGTTCGAGCAGTACTTC.

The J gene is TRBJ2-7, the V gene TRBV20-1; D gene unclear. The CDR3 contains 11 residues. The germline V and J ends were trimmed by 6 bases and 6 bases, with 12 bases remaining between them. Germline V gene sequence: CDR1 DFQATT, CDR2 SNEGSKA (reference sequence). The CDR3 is CSALLGSEQYF. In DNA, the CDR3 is TGCAGTGCCCTGCTGGGGTCCGAGCAGTACTTC.

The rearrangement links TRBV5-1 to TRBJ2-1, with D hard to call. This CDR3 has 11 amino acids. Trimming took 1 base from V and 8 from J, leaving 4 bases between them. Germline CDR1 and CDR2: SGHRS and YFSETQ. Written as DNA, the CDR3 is TGCGCCAGCAGCTTGTTGGATGAGCAGTTCTTC. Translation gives CASSLLDEQFF.

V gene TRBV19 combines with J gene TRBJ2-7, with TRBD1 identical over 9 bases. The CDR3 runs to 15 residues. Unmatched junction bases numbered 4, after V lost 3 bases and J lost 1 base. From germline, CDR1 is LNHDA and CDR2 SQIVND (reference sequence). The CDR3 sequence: CASSMGQGLSYEQYF. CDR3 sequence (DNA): TGTGCCAGTAGTATGGGACAGGGTCTATCCTACGAGCAGTACTTC.

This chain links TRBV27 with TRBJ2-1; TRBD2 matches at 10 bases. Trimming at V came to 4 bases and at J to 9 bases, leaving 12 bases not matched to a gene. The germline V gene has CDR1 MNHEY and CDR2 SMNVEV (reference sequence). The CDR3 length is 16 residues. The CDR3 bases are TGTGCCAGCAGTTCCGGGGGTCTAGCGGGAGTGGGTGAGCAGTTCTTC. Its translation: CASSSGGLAGVGEQFF.

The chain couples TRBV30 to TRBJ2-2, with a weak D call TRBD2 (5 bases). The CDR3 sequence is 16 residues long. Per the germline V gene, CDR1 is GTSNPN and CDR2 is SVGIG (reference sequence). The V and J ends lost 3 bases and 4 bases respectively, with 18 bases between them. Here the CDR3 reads CAWRESSSIPTGELFF. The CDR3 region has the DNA TGTGCCTGGAGGGAATCTAGCTCTATCCCCACCGGGGAGCTGTTTTTT.

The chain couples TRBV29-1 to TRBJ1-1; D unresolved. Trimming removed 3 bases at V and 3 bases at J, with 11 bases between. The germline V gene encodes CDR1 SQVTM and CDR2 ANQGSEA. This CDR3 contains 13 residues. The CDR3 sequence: CSVEPGWDTEAFF. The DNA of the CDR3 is TGCAGCGTTGAGCCGGGTTGGGACACTGAAGCTTTCTTT.

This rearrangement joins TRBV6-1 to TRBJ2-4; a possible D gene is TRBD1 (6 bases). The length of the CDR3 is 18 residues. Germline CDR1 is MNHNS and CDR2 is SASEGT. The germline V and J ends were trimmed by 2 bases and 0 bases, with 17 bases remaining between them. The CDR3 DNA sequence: TGTGCCAGCAGTGAACCCGGACAGTCCGGACTAGCCAAAAACATTCAGTACTTC. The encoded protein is CASSEPGQSGLAKNIQYF.

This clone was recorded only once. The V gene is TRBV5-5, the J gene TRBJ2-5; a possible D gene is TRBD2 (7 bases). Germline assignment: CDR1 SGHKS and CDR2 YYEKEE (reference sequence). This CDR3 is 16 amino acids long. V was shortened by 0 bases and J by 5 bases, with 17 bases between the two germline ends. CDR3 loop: CASSLEVGGRRETQYF. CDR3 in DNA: TGTGCCAGCAGCTTGGAGGTGGGGGGGCGTCGGGAGACCCAGTACTTC.

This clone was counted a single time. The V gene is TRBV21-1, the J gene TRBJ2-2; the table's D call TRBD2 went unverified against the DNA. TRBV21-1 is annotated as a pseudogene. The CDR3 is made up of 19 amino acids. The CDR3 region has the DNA TGTGCCAGCGGGCAAGTTGGGACTAGCGGGAGAAAGGGCACCGGGGAGCTGTTTTTT. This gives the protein CASGQVGTSGRKGTGELFF.

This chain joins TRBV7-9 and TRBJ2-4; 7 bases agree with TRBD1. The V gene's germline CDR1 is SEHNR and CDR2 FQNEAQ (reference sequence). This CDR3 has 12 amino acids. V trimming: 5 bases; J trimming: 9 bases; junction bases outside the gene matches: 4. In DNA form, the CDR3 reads TGTGCCAGCAGCGCACAGGGGAGCATTCAGTACTTC. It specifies CASSAQGSIQYF.

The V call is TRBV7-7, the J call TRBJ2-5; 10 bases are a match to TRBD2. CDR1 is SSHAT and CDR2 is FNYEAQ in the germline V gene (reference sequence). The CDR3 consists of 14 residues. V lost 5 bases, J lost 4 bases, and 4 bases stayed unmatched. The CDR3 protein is CASSQRLAGETQYF. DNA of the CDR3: TGTGCCAGCAGCCAAAGACTAGCGGGAGAGACCCAGTACTTC.

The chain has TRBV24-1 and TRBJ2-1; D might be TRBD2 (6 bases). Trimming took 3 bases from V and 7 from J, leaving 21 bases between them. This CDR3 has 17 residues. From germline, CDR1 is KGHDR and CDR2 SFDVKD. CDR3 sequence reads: CATSDPTPPGEGNEQFF. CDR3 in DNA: TGTGCCACCAGTGATCCGACCCCGCCGGGAGAGGGTAATGAGCAGTTCTTC.

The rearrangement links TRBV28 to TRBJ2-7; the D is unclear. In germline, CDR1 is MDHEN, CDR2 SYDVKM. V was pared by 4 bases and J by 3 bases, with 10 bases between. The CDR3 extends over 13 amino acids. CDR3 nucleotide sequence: TGTGCCAGCAGTTCAGGATCATTCTACGAGCAGTACTTC. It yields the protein CASSSGSFYEQYF. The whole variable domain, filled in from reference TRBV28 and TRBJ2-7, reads DVKVTQSSRYLVKRTGEKVFLECVQDMDHENMFWYRQDPGLGLRLIYFSYDVKMKEKGDIPEGYSVSREKKERFSLILESASTNQTSMYLCASSSGSFYEQYFGPGTRLTVT.

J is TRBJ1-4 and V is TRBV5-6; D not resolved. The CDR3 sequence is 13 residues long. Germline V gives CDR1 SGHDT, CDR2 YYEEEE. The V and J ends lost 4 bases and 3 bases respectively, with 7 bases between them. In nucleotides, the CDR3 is TGTGCCAGCAGCCTTCCGCCTAATGAAAAACTGTTTTTT. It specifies CASSLPPNEKLFF. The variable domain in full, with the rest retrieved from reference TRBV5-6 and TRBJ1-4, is DAGVTQSPTHLIKTRGQQVTLRCSPKSGHDTVSWYQQALGQGPQFIFQYYEEEERQRGNFPDRFSGHQFPNYSSELNVNALLLGDSALYLCASSLPPNEKLFFGSGTQLSVL.